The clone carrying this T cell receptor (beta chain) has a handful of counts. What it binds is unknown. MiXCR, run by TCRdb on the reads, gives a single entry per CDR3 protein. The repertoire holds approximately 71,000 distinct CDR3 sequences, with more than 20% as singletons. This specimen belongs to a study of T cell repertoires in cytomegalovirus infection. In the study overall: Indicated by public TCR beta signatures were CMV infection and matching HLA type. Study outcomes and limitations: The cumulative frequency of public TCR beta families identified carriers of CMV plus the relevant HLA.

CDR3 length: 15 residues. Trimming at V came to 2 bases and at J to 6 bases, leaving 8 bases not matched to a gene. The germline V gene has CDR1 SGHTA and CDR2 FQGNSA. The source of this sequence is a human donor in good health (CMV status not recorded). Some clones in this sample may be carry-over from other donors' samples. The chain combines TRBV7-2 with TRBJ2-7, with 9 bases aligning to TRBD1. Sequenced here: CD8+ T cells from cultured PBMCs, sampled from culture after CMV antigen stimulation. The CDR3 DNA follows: TGTGCCAGCAGCTTAACGACAGGGGGGAAAAGCGAGCAGTACTTC. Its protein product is CASSLTTGGKSEQYF.